One and the same sample provided the 4 T cell receptor beta chains below, sequenced in a study of cytomegalovirus exposure and HLA in healthy donors. The primer mix had 60 Vbeta and 13 Jbeta primers. The repertoire was sequenced with immunoSEQ multiplex PCR; TCRdb's copy has only in-frame clones and lacks some. The repertoire includes approximately 150,000 clones, roughly 70% of them detected once, and about 4.5% sits in the top ten. Sequencing was carried out using PBMCs. Source of these receptors: a man between 60 and 75 years old in good health and CMV-seronegative.

V usage is TRBV10-3 and J usage is TRBJ1-5; 8 bases map to TRBD1. Germline CDR1 ENHRY, CDR2 SYGVKD. The trim removed 5 bases at V and 5 bases at J, leaving 8 bases unmatched. There are 15 residues in the CDR3. The chain's CDR3 is CAISIDRGPDQPQHF. The CDR3 DNA sequence: TGTGCCATCAGTATAGACAGGGGCCCCGATCAGCCCCAGCATTTT.

The V gene is TRBV5-4, the J gene TRBJ1-2; 8 bases are a match to TRBD1. V lost 1 base, J lost 0 bases, and 11 bases stayed unmatched. Germline V CDR1 and CDR2: SGHNT, YYREEE (reference sequence). The CDR3 has 18 residues. The CDR3 sequence: CASSLLRAGGSTNYGYTF. As DNA, the CDR3 is TGTGCCAGCAGCTTGCTGCGGGCAGGGGGCTCTACTAACTATGGCTACACCTTC.

CDR3: CASRGQGVYEQYF. The CDR3 region has the DNA TGTGCCAGCCGGGGGCAGGGGGTCTACGAGCAGTACTTC. The chain couples TRBV28 to TRBJ2-7, with D possibly TRBD1 on 7 matching bases. The CDR3 extends over 13 amino acids. The germline CDR1 and CDR2 sequences are MDHEN and SYDVKM. V lost 8 bases to trimming and J lost 3 bases, with 14 bases between them.

J is TRBJ1-1 and V is TRBV19; D uncertain. CDR1 LNHDA and CDR2 SQIVND come from the germline V gene (reference sequence). With 1 base removed from V and 4 bases from J, the gap between germline ends came to 13 bases. The CDR3 loop spans 15 amino acids. The CDR3 spells CASSIAATVSTEAFF. The CDR3 nucleotides read TGTGCCAGTAGTATAGCCGCTACCGTGAGCACTGAAGCTTTCTTT.